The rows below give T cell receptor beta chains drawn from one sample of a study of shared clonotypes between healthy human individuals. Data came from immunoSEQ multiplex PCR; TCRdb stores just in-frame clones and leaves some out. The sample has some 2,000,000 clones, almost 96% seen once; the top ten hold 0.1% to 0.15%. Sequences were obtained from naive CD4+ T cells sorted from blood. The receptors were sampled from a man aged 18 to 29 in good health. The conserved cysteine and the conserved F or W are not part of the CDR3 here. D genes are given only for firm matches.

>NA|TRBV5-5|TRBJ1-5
ASSLTLNQPQH
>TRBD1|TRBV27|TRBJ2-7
ASSPYMTGGEQY
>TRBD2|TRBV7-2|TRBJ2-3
ASSLVVGLAGADTQY
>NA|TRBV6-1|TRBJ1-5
ASSDRSNQPQH
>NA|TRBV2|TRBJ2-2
ASSTESLAGELF
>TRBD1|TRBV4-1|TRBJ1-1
ASSQGRGQGNTEAF
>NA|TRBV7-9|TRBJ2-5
ASSLAPEETQY
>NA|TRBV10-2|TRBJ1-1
ASSSTDVNTEAF
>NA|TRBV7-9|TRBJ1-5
ASSLSSSNQPQH
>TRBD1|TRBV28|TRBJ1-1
ASKGRTGANTEAF
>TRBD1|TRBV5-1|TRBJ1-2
ASSLGRGGEPGYT
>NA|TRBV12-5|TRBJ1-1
ASGLLTEAF
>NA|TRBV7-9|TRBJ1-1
ASSLVVTMNTEAF
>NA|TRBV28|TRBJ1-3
ASSLRGSGNTIY
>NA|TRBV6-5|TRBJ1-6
ASSLGSYNSPLH
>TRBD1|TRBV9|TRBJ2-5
ASSGAGQGVTQY
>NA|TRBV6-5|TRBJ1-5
ASSYSDSSNQPQH
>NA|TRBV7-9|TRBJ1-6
ASSLKGPYNSPLH
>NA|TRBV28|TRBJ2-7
ATRRVGEQY
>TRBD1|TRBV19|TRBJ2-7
ASSANPGTGNTYEQY
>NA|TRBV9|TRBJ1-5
ASSVNIESNQPQH
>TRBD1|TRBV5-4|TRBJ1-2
ASRQYEGAPNYGYT
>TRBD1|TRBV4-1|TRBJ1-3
ASSPSQGVLSGNTIY
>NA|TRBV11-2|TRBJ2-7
ASSLDWGTYEQY
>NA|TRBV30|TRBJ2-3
AWSAGASTDTQY
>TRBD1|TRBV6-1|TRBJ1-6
ASSEAFGTGGNSPLH
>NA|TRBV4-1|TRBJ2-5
ASSRRGAGGPETQY
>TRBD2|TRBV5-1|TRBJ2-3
ASSLSGGVGDTQY
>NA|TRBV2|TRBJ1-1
ASSIARVNTEAF
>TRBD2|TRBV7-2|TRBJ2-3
ASSLGTSGRTDTQY
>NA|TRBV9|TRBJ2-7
ASSVEDYYEQY
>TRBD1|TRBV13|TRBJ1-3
ASSSGGQLAGNTIY
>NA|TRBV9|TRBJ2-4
ASSRGADGAKNIQY
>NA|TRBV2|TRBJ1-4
ASSESVELF
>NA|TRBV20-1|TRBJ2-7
SASLAGEQY
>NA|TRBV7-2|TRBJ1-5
ASSRTNSNQPQH